The 10 T cell receptor beta chains presented below share a single source sample, sequenced in a study of T cell changes during pregnancy in multiple sclerosis. Clones were sequenced by immunoSEQ multiplex PCR, and TCRdb holds only the in-frame ones, with some missing. The profile shows fewer than 55,000 clones, approximately 87% of them singletons. The sequencing used peripheral blood, collected in the second trimester of pregnancy. Receptors originate from a female donor in good health, enrolled as a control in a pregnancy study.

The chain joins TRBV4-1 to TRBJ2-7; 8 bases agree with TRBD1. The germline CDR1 and CDR2 sequences are MGHRA and YSYEKL. V shed 1 base and J 2 bases; nucleotides not matched to a gene: 4. The CDR3 is made up of 15 amino acids. The CDR3 region has the DNA TGCGCCAGCAGCCAAGTTTTGGACAGGGCCTACGAGCAGTACTTC. It specifies CASSQVLDRAYEQYF.

The chain carries TRBV15 and TRBJ1-5; D is unresolved. Trimming cost V 0 bases and J 3 bases, with 12 bases left between them. Germline loops: CDR1 LNHNV, CDR2 YYDKDF (reference sequence). This CDR3 spans 16 amino acids. CDR3 amino acids: CATSRDSRVDNQPQHF. The CDR3 DNA follows: TGTGCCACCAGCAGAGATAGCCGGGTGGACAATCAGCCCCAGCATTTT.

This chain connects TRBV6-6 to TRBJ1-3, with 7 bases identical to TRBD1. The CDR3 length is 14 residues. In germline, CDR1 is MNHNY, CDR2 SVGAGI (reference sequence). V lost 6 bases to trimming and J lost 3 bases; unmatched junction nucleotides: 5. The CDR3 sequence is CASRRQGGGNTIYF. The CDR3 DNA reads TGTGCCAGCAGACGACAGGGTGGTGGAAACACCATATATTTT.

The chain uses TRBV18 and TRBJ1-5, with no clear D. Germline-derived CDR1 and CDR2 are KGHSH and LQKENI. Between the trimmed V and J ends, which lost 4 bases and 6 bases, there was a span of 10 bases. The CDR3 has 13 residues. CDR3 nucleotides: TGTGCCAGCTCACTCCGGGAAGGTCAGCCCCAGCATTTT. It specifies CASSLREGQPQHF. The whole variable domain, filled in from reference TRBV18 and TRBJ1-5, reads NAGVMQNPRHLVRRRGQEARLRCSPMKGHSHVYWYRQLPEEGLKFMVYLQKENIIDESGMPKERFSAEFPKEGPSILRIQQVVRGDSAAYFCASSLREGQPQHFGDGTRLSIL.

CDR3 in DNA: TGTGCCTCCTCCCGGGACAGAAGGGCTAATGAAAAACTGTTTTTT. It is translated as CASSRDRRANEKLFF. This chain uses TRBV27 with TRBJ1-4; 7 bases agree with TRBD1. The J segment lost 3 bases and the V segment lost 11 bases, leaving 12 bases of the junction unmatched. CDR3 size: 15 residues. Per germline, CDR1 MNHEY and CDR2 SMNVEV (reference sequence).

The chain couples TRBV4-3 to TRBJ1-2; 7 nucleotides agree with TRBD1. This CDR3 is built from 13 residues. V shed 3 bases and J 6 bases; nucleotides not matched to a gene: 4. Germline V CDR1 and CDR2: LGHNA, YSLEER. The CDR3 here is CASSQLTGNGYTF. The CDR3 nucleotides are TGCGCCAGCAGCCAGTTGACAGGGAATGGCTACACCTTC.

The chain recombines TRBV2 with TRBJ2-5; the match to TRBD2 covers 8 bases. With V trimmed by 8 bases and J by 2 bases, 10 bases remained unmatched. CDR1 is SNHLY and CDR2 is FYNNEI in the germline V gene. CDR3 length: 15 amino acids. CDR3 sequence (DNA): TGTGCCAGCGTGGGACTAGTAAGCTCACAAGAGACCCAGTACTTC. It specifies CASVGLVSSQETQYF.

The genes are TRBV27 and TRBJ1-1; D call uncertain. V shed 2 bases and J shed 3 bases, with 10 bases lying between them. From germline, CDR1 is MNHEY and CDR2 SMNVEV (reference sequence). The CDR3 has 14 amino acids. The CDR3 DNA reads TGTGCCAGCAGTTTAAACGGGGTTGACACTGAAGCTTTCTTT. This encodes CASSLNGVDTEAFF.

The chain combines TRBV5-6 with TRBJ2-3; 7 bases are a match to TRBD1. J was trimmed by 0 bases and V by 5 bases; bases with no gene match: 12. The CDR3 consists of 17 residues. Germline V gene data show CDR1 as SGHDT and CDR2 as YYEEEE. CDR3 DNA: TGTGCCAGCAGTGCCCCGCAGGGGGTGTCGAGCACAGATACGCAGTATTTT. This encodes CASSAPQGVSSTDTQYF. Full variable domain (remainder filled in from reference TRBV5-6 and TRBJ2-3): DAGVTQSPTHLIKTRGQQVTLRCSPKSGHDTVSWYQQALGQGPQFIFQYYEEEERQRGNFPDRFSGHQFPNYSSELNVNALLLGDSALYLCASSAPQGVSSTDTQYFGPGTRLTVL.

V and J are TRBV7-2 and TRBJ2-6; a possible D gene is TRBD2 (6 bases). V was trimmed by 3 bases and J by 0 bases, leaving 12 bases between them. Germline CDR1 SGHTA, CDR2 FQGNSA. The CDR3 loop spans 17 amino acids. The CDR3, as DNA: TGTGCCAGCAGCTTTGATCGGGGGTACTCTGGGGCCAACGTCCTGACTTTC. Its translation is CASSFDRGYSGANVLTF.